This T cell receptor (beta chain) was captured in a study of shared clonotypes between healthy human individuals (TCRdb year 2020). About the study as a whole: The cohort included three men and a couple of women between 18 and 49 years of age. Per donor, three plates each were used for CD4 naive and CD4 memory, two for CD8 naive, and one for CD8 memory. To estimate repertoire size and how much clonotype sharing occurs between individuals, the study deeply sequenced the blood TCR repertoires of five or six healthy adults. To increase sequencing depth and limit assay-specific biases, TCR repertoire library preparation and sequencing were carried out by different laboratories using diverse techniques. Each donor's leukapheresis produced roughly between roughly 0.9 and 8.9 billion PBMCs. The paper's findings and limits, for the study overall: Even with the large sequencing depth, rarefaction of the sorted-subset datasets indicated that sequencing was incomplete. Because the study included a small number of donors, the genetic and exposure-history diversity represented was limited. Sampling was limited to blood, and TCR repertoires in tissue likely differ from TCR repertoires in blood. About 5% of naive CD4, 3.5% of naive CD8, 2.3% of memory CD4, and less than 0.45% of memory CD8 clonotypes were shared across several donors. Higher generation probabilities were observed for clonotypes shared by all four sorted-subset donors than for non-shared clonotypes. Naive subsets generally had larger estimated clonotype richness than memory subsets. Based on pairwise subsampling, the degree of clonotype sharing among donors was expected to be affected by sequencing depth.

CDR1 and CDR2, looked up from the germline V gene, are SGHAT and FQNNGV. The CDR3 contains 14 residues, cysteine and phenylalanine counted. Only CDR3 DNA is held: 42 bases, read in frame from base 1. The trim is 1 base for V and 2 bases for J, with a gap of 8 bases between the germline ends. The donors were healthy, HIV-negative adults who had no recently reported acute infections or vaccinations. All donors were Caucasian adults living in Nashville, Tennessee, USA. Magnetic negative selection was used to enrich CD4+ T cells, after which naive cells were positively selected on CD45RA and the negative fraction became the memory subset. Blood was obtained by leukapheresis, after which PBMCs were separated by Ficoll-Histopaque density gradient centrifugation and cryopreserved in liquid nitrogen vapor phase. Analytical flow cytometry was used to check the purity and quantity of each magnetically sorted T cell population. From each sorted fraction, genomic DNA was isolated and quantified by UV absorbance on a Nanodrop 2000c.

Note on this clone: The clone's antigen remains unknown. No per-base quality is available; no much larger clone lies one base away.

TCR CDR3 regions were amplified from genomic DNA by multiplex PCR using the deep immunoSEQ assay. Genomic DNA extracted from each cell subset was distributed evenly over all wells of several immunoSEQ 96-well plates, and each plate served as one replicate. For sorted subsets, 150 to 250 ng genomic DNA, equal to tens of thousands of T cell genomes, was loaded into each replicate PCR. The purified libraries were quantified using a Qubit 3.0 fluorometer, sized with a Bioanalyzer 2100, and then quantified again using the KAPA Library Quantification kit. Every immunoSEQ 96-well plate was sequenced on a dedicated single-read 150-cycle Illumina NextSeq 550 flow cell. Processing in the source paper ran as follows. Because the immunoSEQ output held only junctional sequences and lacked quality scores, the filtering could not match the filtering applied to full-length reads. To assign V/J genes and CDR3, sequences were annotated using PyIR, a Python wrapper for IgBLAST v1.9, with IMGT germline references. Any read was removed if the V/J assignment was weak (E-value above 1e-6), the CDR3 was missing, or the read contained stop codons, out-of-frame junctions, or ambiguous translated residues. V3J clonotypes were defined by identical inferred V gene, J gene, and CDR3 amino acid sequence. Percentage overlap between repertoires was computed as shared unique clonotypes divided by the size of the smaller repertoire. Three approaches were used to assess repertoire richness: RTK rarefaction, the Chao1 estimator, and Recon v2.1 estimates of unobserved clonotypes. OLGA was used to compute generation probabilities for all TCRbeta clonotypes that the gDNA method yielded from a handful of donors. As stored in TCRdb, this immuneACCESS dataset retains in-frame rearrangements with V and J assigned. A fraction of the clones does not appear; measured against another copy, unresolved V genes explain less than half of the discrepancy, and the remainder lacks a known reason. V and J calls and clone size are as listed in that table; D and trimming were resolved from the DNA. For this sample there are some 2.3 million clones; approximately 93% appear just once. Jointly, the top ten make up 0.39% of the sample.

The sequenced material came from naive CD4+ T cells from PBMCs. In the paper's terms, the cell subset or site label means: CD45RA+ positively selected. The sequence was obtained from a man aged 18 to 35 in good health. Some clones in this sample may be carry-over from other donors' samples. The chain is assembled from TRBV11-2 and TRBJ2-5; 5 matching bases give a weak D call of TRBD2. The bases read TGTGCCAGCAGCTTAGTGCCGGGGCAAGAGACCCAGTACTTC. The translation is CASSLVPGQETQYF.